This is a list of T cell receptor beta chains from one sample in a study of vaccination and CD4 T cells after COVID-19. Antigen specificity for these receptors is unknown. TCRdb fed the PCR reads into MiXCR, producing one record per CDR3 protein. The data hold roughly 14,000 distinct CDR3 sequences, with about 46% observed a single time. Sequencing input: CD4+ T cells from blood, cultured in vitro. The source of these receptors is a human donor who had recovered from COVID-19. Both conserved end residues are part of each CDR3. D genes are given only for firm matches. Clone size is stated in some rows and not others, as once, few, many or a class when expanded.

TRBV20-1,14,TRBJ1-3,TRBD1,NA,CSALGQDSGNTIYF,TGCAGTGCCTTAGGACAGGACTCTGGAAACACCATATATTTT
TRBV30,13,TRBJ1-2,NA,NA,CAWSAQGGNGYTF,TGTGCCTGGAGTGCACAGGGAGGAAATGGCTACACCTTC
TRBV20-1,14,TRBJ2-5,TRBD2,NA,CSAERGGIQETQYF,TGCAGTGCGGAGCGCGGGGGTATCCAAGAGACCCAGTACTTC
TRBV30,15,TRBJ1-5,NA,NA,CAWSFGNSRGQPQHF,TGTGCCTGGAGTTTCGGTAATTCGCGGGGACAGCCCCAGCATTTT
TRBV6-1,16,TRBJ1-1,TRBD1,NA,CASSRYRDRGNTEAFF,TGTGCCAGCAGTCGATACCGGGACAGAGGAAACACTGAAGCTTTCTTT
TRBV29-1,13,TRBJ1-1,NA,NA,CSVADPMNTEAFF,TGCAGCGTCGCGGACCCAATGAACACTGAAGCTTTCTTT
TRBV20-1,18,TRBJ1-1,NA,NA,CSARDLGAGTPQISEAFF,TGCAGTGCTAGAGATCTCGGGGCAGGGACCCCCCAAATTTCTGAAGCTTTCTTT
TRBV28,14,TRBJ1-1,NA,once,CASSSKGMNTEAFF,TGTGCCAGCAGTTCTAAGGGAATGAACACTGAAGCTTTCTTT
TRBV6-1,13,TRBJ1-1,NA,NA,CASSEVLNTEAFF,TGTGCCAGCAGTGAAGTACTGAACACTGAAGCTTTCTTT
TRBV6-1,14,TRBJ1-2,TRBD1,few,CASSEGDRVDGYTF,TGTGCCAGCAGTGAGGGGGACAGGGTGGATGGCTACACCTTC
TRBV7-2,11,TRBJ1-2,NA,few,CASSFLGGYTF,TGTGCCAGCAGCTTCCTCGGTGGCTACACCTTC
TRBV6-1,14,TRBJ1-2,NA,NA,CASRRPFGVDGYTF,TGTGCCAGCAGAAGGCCTTTTGGGGTGGATGGCTACACCTTC
TRBV20-1,13,TRBJ1-2,TRBD1,few,CSASTGTGTLYTF,TGCAGTGCTAGTACGGGGACAGGAACTCTCTACACCTTC
TRBV15,14,TRBJ2-2,TRBD2,few,CATAGGGAAGELFF,TGTGCCACCGCCGGCGGGGGGGCGGCCGGGGAGCTGTTTTTT
TRBV7-2,11,TRBJ2-5,NA,few,CASSGGETQYF,TGTGCCAGCAGCGGCGGCGAGACCCAGTACTTC
TRBV6-1,16,TRBJ1-3,NA,few,CASSVEVHFTSNTIYF,TGTGCCAGCAGCGTGGAAGTACACTTTACGAGCAACACCATATATTTT
TRBV7-2,14,TRBJ2-2,NA,few,CASSLTVPTGELFF,TGTGCCAGCAGCTTAACAGTCCCCACCGGGGAGCTGTTTTTT
TRBV10-3,13,TRBJ2-4,NA,NA,CAIRGRAADIQYF,TGTGCCATCAGGGGAAGGGCGGCGGACATTCAGTACTTC
TRBV6-2/TRBV6-3,14,TRBJ1-2,NA,NA,CASRRDWESYGYTF,TGTGCCAGCAGACGGGACTGGGAAAGCTATGGCTACACCTTC
TRBV12-3/TRBV12-4,15,TRBJ2-1,NA,NA,CASSQGQPTYNEQFF,TGTGCCAGCAGCCAAGGACAGCCTACCTACAATGAGCAGTTCTTC
TRBV20-1,10,TRBJ2-7,NA,NA,CSASSGEQYF,TGCAGTGCTAGTAGCGGCGAGCAGTACTTC
TRBV7-2,14,TRBJ2-3,NA,NA,CASSTDGPTDTQYF,TGTGCCAGCAGCACGGACGGGCCCACAGATACGCAGTATTTT
TRBV5-4,15,TRBJ1-2,NA,NA,CASSRPGPINYGYTF,TGTGCCAGCAGCCGCCCGGGACCGATTAACTATGGCTACACCTTC
TRBV11-3,15,TRBJ2-7,NA,NA,CASSPLWTPSYEQYF,TGTGCCAGCAGCCCGCTTTGGACCCCATCCTACGAGCAGTACTTC
TRBV19,16,TRBJ1-2,NA,once,CASSIAPFGTSYGYTF,TGTGCCAGTAGTATTGCCCCTTTCGGCACAAGCTATGGCTACACCTTC
TRBV19,17,TRBJ1-2,TRBD1,few,CASSTTGTGQANYGYTF,TGTGCCAGTAGTACCACCGGGACAGGCCAGGCTAACTATGGCTACACCTTC
TRBV4-3,14,TRBJ1-5,NA,NA,CASSMGASNQPQHF,TGCGCCAGCTCGATGGGGGCCAGCAATCAGCCCCAGCATTTT
TRBV2,13,TRBJ1-2,NA,NA,CASSEYRVDGYTF,TGTGCCAGCAGTGAGTACAGGGTGGATGGCTACACCTTC
TRBV7-8,12,TRBJ2-3,TRBD2,NA,CASSFAGGGQYF,TGTGCCAGCAGCTTTGCGGGAGGAGGGCAGTATTTT
TRBV21-1,21,TRBJ2-1,NA,NA,CASSKVDRGLVARSSYNEQFF,TGTGCCAGCAGCAAAGTAGATAGGGGACTAGTGGCAAGGAGCTCCTACAATGAGCAGTTCTTC
TRBV29-1,16,TRBJ1-2,NA,NA,CSFYSGSLVGNYGYTF,TGCAGCTTCTATTCGGGTTCCCTCGTGGGGAACTATGGCTACACCTTC
TRBV7-8,14,TRBJ2-2,TRBD1,few,CASSRDSKTGELFF,TGTGCCAGCAGCAGGGACAGCAAAACCGGGGAGCTGTTTTTT
TRBV5-1,13,TRBJ1-1,NA,few,CASSLVVNTEAFF,TGCGCCAGCAGCTTGGTCGTAAACACTGAAGCTTTCTTT
TRBV20-1,14,TRBJ2-7,TRBD1,NA,CSARVQGARYEQYF,TGCAGTGCTAGAGTACAGGGGGCCAGATACGAGCAGTACTTC
TRBV12-5,16,TRBJ2-2,NA,few,CASGPWTFANTGELFF,TGTGCTAGTGGTCCTTGGACATTCGCGAACACCGGGGAGCTGTTTTTT
TRBV10-3,14,TRBJ2-7,NA,NA,CAAAPGGQTYEQYF,TGTGCCGCCGCGCCAGGAGGACAGACCTACGAGCAGTACTTC
TRBV5-6,15,TRBJ1-1,NA,few,CASSFIGRLNTEAFF,TGTGCCAGCAGCTTTATAGGACGGCTGAACACTGAAGCTTTCTTT
TRBV19,14,TRBJ1-1,NA,NA,CASSALGLRTEAFF,TGTGCCAGTAGCGCCCTAGGATTGAGGACTGAAGCTTTCTTT
TRBV20-1,14,TRBJ2-3,NA,NA,CSAEDGKGADTQYF,TGCAGTGCAGAGGACGGGAAAGGGGCAGATACGCAGTATTTT
TRBV2,14,TRBJ1-2,NA,once,CASTSEQPFYGYTF,TGTGCCAGCACGTCTGAACAGCCGTTCTATGGCTACACCTTC
TRBV30,15,TRBJ1-5,NA,few,CAWSRGLMSNQPQHF,TGTGCCTGGAGTCGGGGACTTATGAGCAATCAGCCCCAGCATTTT
TRBV6-1,12,TRBJ1-1,NA,once,CASSRQNTEAFF,TGTGCCAGCAGTCGACAGAACACTGAAGCTTTCTTT
TRBV27,14,TRBJ2-5,NA,few,CASSLSLGTETQYF,TGTGCCAGCAGTTTATCGTTAGGGACGGAGACCCAGTACTTC
TRBV24-1,16,TRBJ2-2,NA,NA,CATSDLRAGNTGELFF,TGTGCCACCAGTGATTTGCGCGCGGGTAACACCGGGGAGCTGTTTTTT
TRBV10-3,12,TRBJ2-3,NA,medium-sized,CAISPSTDTQYF,TGTGCCATCAGCCCTAGCACAGATACGCAGTATTTT
TRBV15,13,TRBJ1-1,TRBD1,few,CATSGGQSFEAFF,TGTGCCACCAGCGGGGGACAGTCATTTGAAGCTTTCTTT
TRBV29-1,13,TRBJ1-1,NA,NA,CSVEDSENTEAFF,TGCAGCGTTGAAGACTCCGAGAACACTGAAGCTTTCTTT
TRBV6-1,17,TRBJ2-1,TRBD2,NA,CASRKTSGGATYNEQFF,TGTGCCAGCAGAAAGACTAGCGGGGGGGCCACCTACAATGAGCAGTTCTTC
TRBV27,15,TRBJ1-1,TRBD1,NA,CASSMDRGRGTEAFF,TGTGCCAGCAGTATGGACAGGGGTAGGGGCACTGAAGCTTTCTTT
TRBV7-2,11,TRBJ2-5,NA,few,CASSLKETQYF,TGTGCCAGCAGCCTGAAAGAGACCCAGTACTTC
TRBV27,14,TRBJ1-3,NA,few,CASSSLGAGNTIYF,TGTGCCAGCAGTTCGCTGGGGGCTGGAAACACCATATATTTT
TRBV6-1,11,TRBJ2-5,NA,few,CASKLKETQYF,TGTGCCAGCAAACTAAAAGAGACCCAGTACTTC
TRBV24-1,15,TRBJ1-4,NA,NA,CATSDSGFADEKLFF,TGTGCCACCAGTGACTCAGGGTTCGCGGATGAAAAACTGTTTTTT
TRBV11-2,17,TRBJ1-5,NA,NA,CASSLVQLLNHNQPQHF,TGTGCCAGCAGCTTAGTACAGCTTCTCAATCACAATCAGCCCCAGCATTTT
TRBV2,14,TRBJ2-1,NA,NA,CASSPESSYNEQFF,TGTGCCAGCAGTCCGGAGAGCTCCTACAATGAGCAGTTCTTC